The source of this TCR beta chain is a study of cytomegalovirus exposure and HLA in healthy donors. Points on this clone: Its specificity is not known.

Trimming cost V 6 bases and J 1 base; bases outside gene matches: 8. The CDR3 has 16 residues. Germline V gene lookup returns CDR1 WNHNN and CDR2 SYGVQD (reference sequence). Both 60 Vbeta primers and 13 Jbeta primers went into the PCR. The protocol was immunoSEQ multiplex PCR, while the TCRdb copy is restricted to in-frame clones and leaves out a portion. The table shows over 150,000 clones, with 77% occurring only once. Study-level results: In an earlier analysis, about 87% or about 30%: the productive usage of most TCR beta V segments. The study reported that TCR beta sequences accurately predicted HLA-A and HLA-B alleles in most subjects. According to a later analysis, most TCR beta chains associated with CMV appeared HLA-restricted.

The chain carries TRBV10-1 and TRBJ2-1, with 8 positions matching TRBD2. The sequenced sample was PBMCs. This clonotype originated in a woman aged 40 to 50 in good health and CMV-seropositive. CDR3 nucleotide sequence: TGCGCCAGCAGGGAGCAAGCGGGAGTGTCCTACAATGAGCAGTTCTTC. Translating it yields CASREQAGVSYNEQFF.